Listed below are T cell receptor beta chains from one sample, sequenced in a study of blood T cell repertoires in COVID-19. Produced via immunoSEQ multiplex PCR; TCRdb's table is partial and in-frame only. The table includes roughly 140,000 clones, 85% to 90% detected once. Sequencing was done on a sample of peripheral blood. The receptors come from a woman aged 60-70 years with active COVID-19. The CDR3 runs from the conserved cysteine through the conserved F or W. A D gene is named only where the DNA matches it firmly. Clone size is shown for a subset of rows, as once, few, many or a class of expanded clone.

CDR3,DNA,V,size,D,J
CASSEWDREGLAKNIQYF,TGTGCCAGCAGTGAATGGGACAGGGAGGGGTTGGCCAAAAACATTCAGTACTTC,TRBV25-1,medium-sized,TRBD1,TRBJ2-4
CAWSRQGLGYGYTF,TGTGCCTGGAGTCGACAGGGTCTTGGCTATGGCTACACCTTC,TRBV30,.,TRBD1,TRBJ1-2
CASSLTIGTDTQYF,TGTGCCAGCAGCTTAACCATCGGGACAGATACGCAGTATTTT,TRBV7-9,.,.,TRBJ2-3
CASSADPGRGTYEQYF,TGTGCCAGCAGCGCCGATCCGGGACGGGGGACCTACGAGCAGTACTTC,TRBV9,.,.,TRBJ2-7
CATSDSRASSGTQYF,TGTGCCACCAGTGATTCGCGGGCCAGTTCGGGTACGCAGTATTTT,TRBV24-1,.,.,TRBJ2-3
CASSVGGGTRNEKLFF,TGTGCCAGCAGCGTAGGGGGGGGCACGAGGAATGAAAAACTGTTTTTT,TRBV9,.,.,TRBJ1-4
CAISEGDRGLREQYF,TGTGCCATCAGTGAGGGAGACAGGGGGCTTCGGGAGCAGTACTTC,TRBV10-3,.,TRBD1,TRBJ2-7
CASSISLAQQETQYF,TGTGCCAGCAGCATTAGCCTAGCGCAACAAGAGACCCAGTACTTC,TRBV7-2,.,.,TRBJ2-5
CASSQVIGVSGANVLTF,TGCGCCAGCAGCCAAGTCATAGGAGTCTCTGGGGCCAACGTCCTGACTTTC,TRBV4-3,.,.,TRBJ2-6
CATRKRATYEQYF,TGTGCCACCCGGAAGCGGGCTACCTACGAGCAGTACTTC,TRBV6-5,once,.,TRBJ2-7
CASSQEIGLAGGVYEQYF,TGCGCCAGCAGCCAAGAGATCGGACTAGCGGGAGGGGTTTACGAGCAGTACTTC,TRBV4-1,.,TRBD2,TRBJ2-7
CASSFQSVNEKLFF,TGTGCCAGCAGCTTTCAGTCCGTAAATGAAAAACTGTTTTTT,TRBV5-8,.,.,TRBJ1-4
CASSPLRGHEQYF,TGTGCCAGTAGTCCGTTGCGAGGGCACGAGCAGTACTTC,TRBV19,.,.,TRBJ2-7
CASRDSGRGYGYTF,TGTGCCAGCAGAGATTCGGGGAGAGGCTATGGCTACACCTTC,TRBV2,.,.,TRBJ1-2
CASSQGGRARTGELFF,TGTGCCAGCAGCCAAGGCGGGAGGGCAAGGACCGGGGAGCTGTTTTTT,TRBV3-1/TRBV3-2,.,TRBD2,TRBJ2-2
CASSLPLSAREQFF,TGTGCCAGCAGTTTACCCTTAAGCGCTCGGGAGCAGTTCTTC,TRBV28,.,.,TRBJ2-1
CASSVAPTGANVLTF,TGTGCCAGCAGCGTAGCCCCAACTGGGGCCAACGTCCTGACTTTC,TRBV9,.,.,TRBJ2-6
CASSGLAGGSQYF,TGTGCCAGCAGTGGACTAGCGGGAGGTTCGCAGTATTTT,TRBV2,.,TRBD2,TRBJ2-3
CAIETHPGTEAFF,TGTGCCATCGAAACACATCCGGGGACTGAAGCTTTCTTT,TRBV28,.,.,TRBJ1-1
CASSLAAVPVMNTEAFF,TGTGCCAGCAGCTTAGCGGCAGTACCTGTCATGAACACTGAAGCTTTCTTT,TRBV7-2,.,.,TRBJ1-1
CASRPLNARTQYF,TGTGCCAGCAGACCCCTAAATGCTCGAACCCAGTACTTC,TRBV12-3/TRBV12-4,.,.,TRBJ2-5
CASSKTGELQETQYF,TGTGCCAGCAGTAAAACAGGGGAACTACAAGAGACCCAGTACTTC,TRBV6-2/TRBV6-3,.,TRBD1,TRBJ2-5
CASSEHQGAQIMQFYEQYF,TGCGCCAGCAGTGAGCATCAGGGGGCGCAGATTATGCAATTTTACGAGCAGTACTTC,TRBV10-1,.,TRBD1,TRBJ2-7
CASSPTTGPTNYGYTF,TGTGCCAGCAGTCCAACCACAGGGCCTACTAACTATGGCTACACCTTC,TRBV28,.,.,TRBJ1-2
CASSSPPGSYEQYF,TGTGCCAGCAGTTCGCCCCCAGGATCCTACGAGCAGTACTTC,TRBV28,few,.,TRBJ2-7
CASSWGGEETQYF,TGCGCCAGCAGCTGGGGAGGGGAAGAGACCCAGTACTTC,TRBV5-1,.,TRBD2,TRBJ2-5
CASSTRTSGSSYNEQFF,TGTGCCAGCAGCACACGGACTAGCGGGAGCTCCTACAATGAGCAGTTCTTC,TRBV7-2,.,TRBD2,TRBJ2-1
CASSQDTQSSPLHF,TGTGCCAGCAGCCAAGATACTCAAAGTTCACCCCTCCACTTT,TRBV3-1/TRBV3-2,once,.,TRBJ1-6
CASSLSAEAFF,TGTGCCAGCAGTTTATCTGCTGAAGCTTTCTTT,TRBV12-3/TRBV12-4,.,.,TRBJ1-1
CASSSTVTSGITGELFF,TGTGCCAGCAGCTCCACTGTGACTAGCGGGATTACCGGGGAGCTGTTTTTT,TRBV7-3,.,TRBD2,TRBJ2-2
CASSVANRVGELFF,TGTGCCAGCAGCGTCGCTAACAGGGTAGGGGAGCTGTTTTTT,TRBV9,.,.,TRBJ2-2
CATSRAARGGYNEQFF,TGTGCCACCAGCAGAGCGGCGAGGGGGGGATACAATGAGCAGTTCTTC,TRBV15,.,.,TRBJ2-1
CASSVGLAVNQETQYF,TGTGCCAGCAGCGTGGGCCTAGCGGTAAATCAAGAGACCCAGTACTTC,TRBV9,.,TRBD2,TRBJ2-5
CASSLDIEQFF,TGTGCCAGCAGCTTAGATATTGAGCAGTTCTTC,TRBV11-2,.,.,TRBJ2-1
CASSLSGGQGAWDYGYTF,TGTGCCAGCAGCTTATCAGGGGGCCAGGGGGCTTGGGACTATGGCTACACCTTC,TRBV7-2,.,TRBD1,TRBJ1-2
CASSASGGRTNYGYTF,TGTGCCAGTAGTGCGTCAGGGGGCAGGACTAACTATGGCTACACCTTC,TRBV19,.,TRBD1,TRBJ1-2
CASSTLGTSTLKTQYF,TGTGCCAGCAGCACCCTCGGGACTAGCACGTTAAAGACCCAGTACTTC,TRBV5-8,.,TRBD2,TRBJ2-5
CASSDLGGWDTEAFF,TGTGCCAGCAGCGATTTAGGGGGCTGGGACACTGAAGCTTTCTTT,TRBV7-9,.,TRBD1,TRBJ1-1
CASSFRDRTYEQYF,TGTGCCAGCAGTTTCCGGGACAGAACCTACGAGCAGTACTTC,TRBV6-5,.,TRBD1,TRBJ2-7
CASSSTGTGVYEQYF,TGTGCCAGCAGTTCCACCGGGACAGGAGTCTACGAGCAGTACTTC,TRBV28,.,TRBD1,TRBJ2-7
CASSPPNTGQGNTIYF,TGTGCCAGCTCACCACCCAACACAGGACAAGGAAACACCATATATTTT,TRBV18,.,.,TRBJ1-3
CASSPPGLAPDTQYF,TGTGCCAGCTCACCACCGGGACTAGCCCCAGATACGCAGTATTTT,TRBV18,.,TRBD2,TRBJ2-3